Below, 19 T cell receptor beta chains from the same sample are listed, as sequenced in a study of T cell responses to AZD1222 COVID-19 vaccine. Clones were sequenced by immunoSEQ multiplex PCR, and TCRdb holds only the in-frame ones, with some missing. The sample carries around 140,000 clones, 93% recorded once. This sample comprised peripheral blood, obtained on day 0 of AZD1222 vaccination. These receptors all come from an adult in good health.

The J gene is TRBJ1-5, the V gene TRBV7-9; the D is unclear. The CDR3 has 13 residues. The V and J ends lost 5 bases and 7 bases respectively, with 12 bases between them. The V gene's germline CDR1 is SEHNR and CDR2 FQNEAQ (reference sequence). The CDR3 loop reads CASSLSEGQPQHF. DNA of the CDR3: TGTGCCAGCAGCCTATCGGAGGGACAGCCCCAGCATTTT.

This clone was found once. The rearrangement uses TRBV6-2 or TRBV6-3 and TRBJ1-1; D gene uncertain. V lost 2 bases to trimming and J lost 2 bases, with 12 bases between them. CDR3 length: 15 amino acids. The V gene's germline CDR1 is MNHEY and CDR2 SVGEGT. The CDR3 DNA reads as TGTGCCAGCAGTTACGCCCAGGCGGGCAACACTGAAGCTTTCTTT. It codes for CASSYAQAGNTEAFF.

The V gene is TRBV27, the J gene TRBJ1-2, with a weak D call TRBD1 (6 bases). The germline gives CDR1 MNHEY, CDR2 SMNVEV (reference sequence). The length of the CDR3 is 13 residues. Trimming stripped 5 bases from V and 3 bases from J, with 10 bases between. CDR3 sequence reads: CASSDTGHYGYTF. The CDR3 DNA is TGTGCCAGCAGTGATACAGGGCACTATGGCTACACCTTC.

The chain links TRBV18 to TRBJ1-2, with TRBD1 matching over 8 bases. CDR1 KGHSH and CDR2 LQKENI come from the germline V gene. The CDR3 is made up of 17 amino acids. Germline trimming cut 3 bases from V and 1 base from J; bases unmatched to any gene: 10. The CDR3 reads CASSPTGTGLFNYGYTF. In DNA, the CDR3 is TGTGCCAGCTCACCTACTGGGACAGGCCTTTTTAACTATGGCTACACCTTC.

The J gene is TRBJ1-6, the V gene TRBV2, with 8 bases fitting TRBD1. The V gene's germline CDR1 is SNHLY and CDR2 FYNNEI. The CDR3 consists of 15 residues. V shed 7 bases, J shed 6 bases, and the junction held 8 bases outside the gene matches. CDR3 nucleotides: TGTGCCAGCACCAATGGACAGGGAGGTAATTCACCCCTCCACTTT. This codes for CASTNGQGGNSPLHF.

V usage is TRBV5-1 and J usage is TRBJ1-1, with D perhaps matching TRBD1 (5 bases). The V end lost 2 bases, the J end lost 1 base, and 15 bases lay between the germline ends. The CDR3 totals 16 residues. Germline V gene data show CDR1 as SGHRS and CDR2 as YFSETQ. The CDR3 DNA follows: TGCGCCAGCAGCTTCGGGGCTGTAGGGCCGAACACTGAAGCTTTCTTT. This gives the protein CASSFGAVGPNTEAFF.

The CDR3 region has the DNA TGTGCCAGTAGTACTCCAGTCCGGGGGAACACTGAAGCTTTCTTT. Amino acid sequence: CASSTPVRGNTEAFF. The chain combines TRBV19 with TRBJ1-1, with D unclear. The CDR3 loop spans 15 amino acids. The V and J ends lost 4 bases and 1 base respectively, with 13 bases between them. CDR1 and CDR2 (germline): LNHDA, SQIVND (reference sequence).

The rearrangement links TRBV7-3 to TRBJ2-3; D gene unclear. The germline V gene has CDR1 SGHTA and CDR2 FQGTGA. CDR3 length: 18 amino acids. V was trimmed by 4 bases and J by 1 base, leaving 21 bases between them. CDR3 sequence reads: CASSSPAGRVAGTDTQYF. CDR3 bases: TGTGCCAGCAGCTCCCCGGCCGGACGCGTCGCGGGCACAGATACGCAGTATTTT.

The CDR3 nucleotides are TGTGCCAGCGTTCTTAGCGGGGTTCGAACCGGGGAGCTGTTTTTT. This translates into CASVLSGVRTGELFF. The chain recombines TRBV2 with TRBJ2-2, with 8 bases matching TRBD2. Germline V gene data show CDR1 as SNHLY and CDR2 as FYNNEI. V lost 8 bases to trimming and J lost 5 bases; unmatched junction nucleotides: 10. The CDR3 covers 15 residues.

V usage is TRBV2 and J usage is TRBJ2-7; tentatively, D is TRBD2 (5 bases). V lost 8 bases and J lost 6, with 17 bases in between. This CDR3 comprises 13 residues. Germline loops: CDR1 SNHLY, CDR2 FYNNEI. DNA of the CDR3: TGTGCCAGCGCTGGACTCAGGCTGGGCGAGCAGTACTTC. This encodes CASAGLRLGEQYF.

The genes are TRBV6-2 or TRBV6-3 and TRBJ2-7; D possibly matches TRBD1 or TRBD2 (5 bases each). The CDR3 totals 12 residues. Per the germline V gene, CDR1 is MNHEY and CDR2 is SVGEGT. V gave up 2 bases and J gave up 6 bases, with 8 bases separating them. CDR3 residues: CASSYVGGEQYF. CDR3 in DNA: TGTGCCAGCAGTTACGTTGGGGGCGAGCAGTACTTC.

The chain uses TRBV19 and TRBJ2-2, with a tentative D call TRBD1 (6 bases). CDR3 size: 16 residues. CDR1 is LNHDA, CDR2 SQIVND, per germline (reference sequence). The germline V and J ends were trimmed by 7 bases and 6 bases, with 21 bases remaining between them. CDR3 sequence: CASNHRRQGYPGELFF. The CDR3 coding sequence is TGTGCCAGTAACCATAGGCGGCAGGGGTACCCCGGGGAGCTGTTTTTT.

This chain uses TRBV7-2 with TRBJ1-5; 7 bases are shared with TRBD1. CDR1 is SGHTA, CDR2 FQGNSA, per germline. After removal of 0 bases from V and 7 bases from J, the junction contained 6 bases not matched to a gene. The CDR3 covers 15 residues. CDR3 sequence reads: CASSLATGARQPQHF. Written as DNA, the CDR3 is TGTGCCAGCAGCTTAGCTACAGGGGCAAGACAGCCCCAGCATTTT.

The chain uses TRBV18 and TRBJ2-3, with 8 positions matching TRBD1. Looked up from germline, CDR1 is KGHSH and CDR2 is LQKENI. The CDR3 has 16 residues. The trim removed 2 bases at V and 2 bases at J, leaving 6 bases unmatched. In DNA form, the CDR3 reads TGTGCCAGCTCACCAGGGACAGGCGCCCTCACAGATACGCAGTATTTT. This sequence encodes CASSPGTGALTDTQYF. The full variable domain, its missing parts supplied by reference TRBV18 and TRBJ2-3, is NAGVMQNPRHLVRRRGQEARLRCSPMKGHSHVYWYRQLPEEGLKFMVYLQKENIIDESGMPKERFSAEFPKEGPSILRIQQVVRGDSAAYFCASSPGTGALTDTQYFGPGTRLTVL.

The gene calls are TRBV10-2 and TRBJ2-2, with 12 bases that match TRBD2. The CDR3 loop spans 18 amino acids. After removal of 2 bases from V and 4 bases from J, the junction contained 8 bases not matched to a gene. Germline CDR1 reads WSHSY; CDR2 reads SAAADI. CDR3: CASSERASGGVVTGELFF. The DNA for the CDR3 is TGCGCCAGCAGTGAGAGAGCTAGCGGGGGGGTAGTCACCGGGGAGCTGTTTTTT.

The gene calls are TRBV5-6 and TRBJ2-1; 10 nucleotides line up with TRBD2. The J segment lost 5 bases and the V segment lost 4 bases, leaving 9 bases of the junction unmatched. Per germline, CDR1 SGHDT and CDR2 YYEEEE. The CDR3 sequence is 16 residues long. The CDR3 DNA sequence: TGTGCCAGCAGCCCTTGGGGTAGCGGGAGGAACAATGAGCAGTTCTTC. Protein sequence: CASSPWGSGRNNEQFF.

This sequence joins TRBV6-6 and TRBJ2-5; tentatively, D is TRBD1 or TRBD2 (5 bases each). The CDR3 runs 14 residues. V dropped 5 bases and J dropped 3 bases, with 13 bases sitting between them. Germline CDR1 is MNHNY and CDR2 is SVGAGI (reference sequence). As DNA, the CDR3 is TGTGCCAGCAGTCACGGGGCGGAGGAAGAGACCCAGTACTTC. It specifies CASSHGAEEETQYF.

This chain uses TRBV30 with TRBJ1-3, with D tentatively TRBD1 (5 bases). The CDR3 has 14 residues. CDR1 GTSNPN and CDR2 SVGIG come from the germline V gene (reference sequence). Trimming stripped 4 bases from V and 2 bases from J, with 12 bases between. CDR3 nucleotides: TGTGCCTGGACCAATGGGGGAGCTGGAAACACCATATATTTT. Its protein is CAWTNGGAGNTIYF.

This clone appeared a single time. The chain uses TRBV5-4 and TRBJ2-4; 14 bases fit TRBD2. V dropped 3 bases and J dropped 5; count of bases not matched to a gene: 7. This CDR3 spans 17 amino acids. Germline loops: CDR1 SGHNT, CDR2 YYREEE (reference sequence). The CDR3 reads CASSSSGLAGVENIQYF. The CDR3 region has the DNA TGTGCCAGCAGCTCCTCGGGACTAGCGGGAGTCGAAAACATTCAGTACTTC.